A single T cell receptor beta chain is shown here with its context. The target antigen is unknown. The entry originates in a study of OX40 agonist ivuxolimab in advanced cancers. Looking at the study overall: Ivuxolimab is an agonistic anti-OX40 (CD134) antibody, and patients were treated with it.

TCRdb keeps only in-frame clones here, not all; method: immunoSEQ multiplex PCR. The profile covers 85,000 to 90,000 clones, with approximately 85% appearing a single time and approximately 0.22% taken by the ten largest. Points from the study as a whole: Relative to CD4+, CD8+ T cells held more expanded clones on average. The study observed clonal expansion of CD4+ and CD8+ blood T cells by week 6 at 0.1 to 3.0 mg/kg.

The sample here was CD4+ or CD8+ T cells sorted from blood, taken in a trial of the OX40 agonist ivuxolimab. This clonotype was obtained from an adult with an advanced solid tumor such as melanoma, head and neck, liver or kidney cancer.

DNA for the CDR3: TGTGCCAGCAGTTTACTACGCACAAGAACTAGCACAGATACGCAGTATTTT. Protein: CASSLLRTRTSTDTQYF. The gene calls are TRBV28 and TRBJ2-3; D is unclear. V shed 2 bases and J shed 0 bases, with 15 bases lying between them. CDR3 length equals 17 residues. CDR1 is MDHEN, CDR2 SYDVKM, per germline.